The source of this TCR beta chain is a study of radiotherapy plus CTLA-4 blockade in lung cancer. Turning to the study itself: Of all patients, over 15% responded objectively and approximately 29% showed disease control.

Germline values: CDR1 LNHDA, CDR2 SQIVND (reference sequence). With 5 bases removed from V and 2 bases from J, the gap between germline ends came to 16 bases. The CDR3 covers 15 residues. Method: immunoSEQ multiplex PCR; TCRdb's copy keeps in-frame clones and lacks some. The profile shows about 38,000 clones, about 86% of them singletons. The chain uses TRBV19 and TRBJ2-7; maybe TRBD2 (6 bases). The sequence derives from a human donor with non-small cell lung cancer whose response to radiotherapy plus ipilimumab could not be evaluated. The specimen comprised peripheral blood, sampled from a patient treated with radiotherapy plus ipilimumab. The CDR3, as DNA: TGTGCCAGTAGTCCCGGGGGAGGAGGGGCCTACGAGCAGTACTTC. Its translation: CASSPGGGGAYEQYF.